Below are 20 T cell receptor beta chains sequenced from a single sample in a study of T cells in Graves' hyperthyroidism and ophthalmopathy. Using RNA transcripts as the source, TCR beta CDR3 regions were amplified. RT-PCR in the first round (using the HTBI primer set) targeted the TCR CDR3. TCRdb called the multiplex PCR reads again in MiXCR, with one record for every CDR3 protein. This table has roughly 290,000 distinct CDR3 sequences, around 15% appearing once. The sequenced sample was blood. These receptors were obtained from a woman between 35 and 50 years old with Graves' hyperthyroidism.

This clonotype was picked up many times. The chain combines TRBV20-1 with TRBJ2-3, with 9 bases that match TRBD2. Germline trimming cut 3 bases from V and 5 bases from J; bases unmatched to any gene: 9. CDR1 and CDR2 from the germline V gene are DFQATT and SNEGSKA (reference sequence). This CDR3 has 15 residues. The CDR3 nucleotides read TGCAGTGCTAGGTCCGGGACTAGCCGCGGAGATACGCAGTATTTT. Translated: CSARSGTSRGDTQYF.

This clonotype was observed at least ten times. The V call is TRBV11-2, the J call TRBJ2-5, with 7 positions matching TRBD2. The CDR3 is made up of 14 amino acids. J gave up 4 bases and V 2 bases, and 4 bases lay outside the gene matches. The germline CDR1 and CDR2 sequences are SGHAT and FQNNGV. CDR3: CASSLSGGGETQYF. DNA of the CDR3: TGTGCCAGCAGCTTATCGGGAGGAGGAGAGACCCAGTACTTC.

This clonotype appeared many times. The V and J genes are TRBV7-8 and TRBJ2-1; 7 bases fit TRBD2. Germline values: CDR1 SGHVS, CDR2 FQNEAQ. This CDR3 contains 14 residues. The trim removed 5 bases at V and 11 bases at J, leaving 12 bases unmatched. This CDR3 is CASSNGLGGNQQFF. The CDR3 DNA reads as TGTGCCAGCAGCAACGGACTAGGTGGTAATCAGCAGTTCTTC.

This clonotype was counted ten times or more. This chain links TRBV7-6 with TRBJ1-6, with TRBD1 matching 11 bases. The CDR3 length is 15 residues. Trimming removed 3 bases from V and 10 bases from J; junction bases left unmatched: 5. CDR1 is SGHVS, CDR2 FNYEAQ, per germline. The CDR3 region has the DNA TGTGCCAGCAGCTTTTCCGGGACAGGGGGGTCACCCCTCCACTTT. This sequence encodes CASSFSGTGGSPLHF. Together with reference TRBV7-6 and TRBJ1-6, the CDR3 gives the full variable domain: GAGVSQSPRYKVTKRGQDVALRCDPISGHVSLYWYRQALGQGPEFLTYFNYEAQQDKSGLPNDRFSAERPEGSISTLTIQRTEQRDSAMYRCASSFSGTGGSPLHFGNGTRLTVT.

Ten or more counts support this clonotype. The chain links TRBV24-1 to TRBJ2-1; 10 bases agree with TRBD2. The ends lost 4 bases at V and 10 bases at J; junction bases unmatched: 6. The CDR3 loop spans 14 amino acids. CDR1 and CDR2 (germline): KGHDR, SFDVKD. The CDR3 bases are TGTGCCACCAGTGAGGGGACTAGCGATGGCGAGCAGTTCTTC. Encoded protein: CATSEGTSDGEQFF.

This clonotype was observed many times. The J gene is TRBJ2-5, the V gene TRBV15; perhaps TRBD1 as D (5 bases). The V gene's germline CDR1 is LNHNV and CDR2 YYDKDF (reference sequence). V shed 0 bases and J shed 6 bases, with 14 bases lying between them. The CDR3 totals 15 residues. CDR3 in amino acids: CATSRDLDSSQTQYF. The CDR3 nucleotides read TGTGCCACCAGCAGAGATCTCGACAGTAGCCAGACCCAGTACTTC. Together with reference TRBV15 and TRBJ2-5, the CDR3 gives the full variable domain: DAMVIQNPRYQVTQFGKPVTLSCSQTLNHNVMYWYQQKSSQAPKLLFHYYDKDFNNEADTPDNFQSRRPNTSFCFLDIRSPGLGDTAMYLCATSRDLDSSQTQYFGPGTRLLVL.

Ten or more counts support this clonotype. This chain uses TRBV7-2 with TRBJ2-2; D might be TRBD2 (5 bases). Trimming left V 5 bases short and J 5 bases short, with 9 bases between. Germline CDR1 is SGHTA and CDR2 is FQGNSA. This CDR3 comprises 13 residues. CDR3 region: CASSTSWTGELFF. CDR3 nucleotide sequence: TGTGCCAGCAGCACTAGTTGGACCGGGGAGCTGTTTTTT.

V is TRBV30 and J is TRBJ1-4, with D tentatively TRBD1 (5 bases). V was shortened by 1 base and J by 5 bases, with 14 bases between the two germline ends. Per germline, CDR1 GTSNPN and CDR2 SVGIG (reference sequence). The CDR3 totals 15 residues. CDR3 sequence: CAWSEVQGANEKLFF. CDR3 bases: TGTGCCTGGAGTGAGGTTCAGGGTGCGAATGAAAAACTGTTTTTT.

A few counts support this clonotype. The CDR3 spells CSVDSGSLHNEQFF. In DNA form, the CDR3 reads TGCAGCGTTGATAGCGGGAGTCTCCACAATGAGCAGTTCTTC. The chain is built from TRBV29-1 and TRBJ2-1; 9 bases are shared with TRBD2. Germline CDR1 reads SQVTM; CDR2 reads ANQGSEA. The V segment lost 3 bases and the J segment 5 bases; nucleotides outside the gene matches: 5. The CDR3 is made up of 14 amino acids.

Judged by abundance, this clonotype is medium-sized. V gene TRBV28 combines with J gene TRBJ1-4, with D possibly being TRBD1 (5 bases). The CDR3 runs 14 residues. CDR1 is MDHEN, CDR2 SYDVKM, per germline. V was clipped by 1 base and J by 6 bases, with 9 bases between them. CDR3 sequence reads: CASSLLGQHEKLFF. The CDR3 nucleotides read TGTGCCAGCAGTTTATTGGGGCAACATGAAAAACTGTTTTTT.

This clonotype was seen repeatedly, ten times or more. The genes are TRBV7-2 and TRBJ2-7; D could derive from TRBD1 or TRBD2 (7 bases each). The V and J ends lost 5 bases and 4 bases respectively, with 18 bases between them. The CDR3 length is 15 residues. Germline V gene lookup returns CDR1 SGHTA and CDR2 FQGNSA. The CDR3 nucleotides read TGTGCCAGCAGCCCCAGGGGGGGCAGGTCGTACGAGCAGTACTTC. It specifies CASSPRGGRSYEQYF.

This clonotype was counted only a few times. J is TRBJ2-3 and V is TRBV6-4; 8 nucleotides align to TRBD1. This CDR3 has 15 residues. Germline CDR1 is MRHNA and CDR2 is SNTAGT. J was trimmed by 1 base and V by 6 bases; bases with no gene match: 6. CDR3 residues: CASSYGTGRTDTQYF. In DNA form, the CDR3 reads TGTGCCAGCAGCTATGGGACAGGCCGCACAGATACGCAGTATTTT.

This clonotype has just a few counts. This chain links TRBV10-3 with TRBJ1-6; 7 bases map to TRBD1. Germline CDR1 is ENHRY and CDR2 is SYGVKD. CDR3 length: 17 residues. With V trimmed by 6 bases and J by 8 bases, 16 bases remained unmatched. The CDR3 protein is CAISQLDRPTGDSPLHF. In nucleotides, the CDR3 is TGTGCCATCAGCCAACTGGACAGGCCCACAGGCGATTCACCCCTCCACTTT.

This clonotype appeared many times. This chain joins TRBV2 and TRBJ1-1; D ambiguous. Germline CDR1 SNHLY, CDR2 FYNNEI. This CDR3 contains 14 residues. The V and J ends lost 2 bases and 3 bases respectively, with 10 bases between them. CDR3 nucleotides: TGTGCCAGCAGTGAATCTCAGGTTTACACTGAAGCTTTCTTT. Translated, it gives CASSESQVYTEAFF.

The V and J genes are TRBV7-2 and TRBJ2-5, with 14 bases matching TRBD2. CDR3 length equals 17 residues. Germline loops: CDR1 SGHTA, CDR2 FQGNSA. V was clipped by 8 bases and J by 3 bases; unmatched bases: 11. The CDR3 is CASSRGLAGATEETQYF. CDR3 DNA sequence: TGTGCCAGCTCACGGGGACTAGCGGGAGCGACGGAAGAGACCCAGTACTTC.

This clonotype came up many times. The chain combines TRBV6-1 with TRBJ2-3, with D possibly being TRBD1 (6 bases). This CDR3 comprises 14 residues. With 10 bases removed from V and 0 bases from J, the gap between germline ends came to 14 bases. In germline, CDR1 is MNHNS, CDR2 SASEGT. DNA for the CDR3: TGTGCCACCAAGGGACAACCTAGCACAGATACGCAGTATTTT. Amino acids: CATKGQPSTDTQYF.

This clonotype came up a few times. This rearrangement joins TRBV5-4 to TRBJ2-1; D not resolved. This CDR3 is built from 14 residues. V dropped 2 bases and J dropped 7 bases, with 13 bases sitting between them. The germline CDR1 and CDR2 sequences are SGHNT and YYREEE (reference sequence). The CDR3 nucleotides read TGTGCCAGCAGCTTTCCCTCCCAATTGAATGAGCAGTTCTTC. It encodes CASSFPSQLNEQFF. The full variable domain, with the rest looked up from reference TRBV5-4 and TRBJ2-1, is ETGVTQSPTHLIKTRGQQVTLRCSSQSGHNTVSWYQQALGQGPQFIFQYYREEENGRGNFPPRFSGLQFPNYSSELNVNALELDDSALYLCASSFPSQLNEQFFGPGTRLTVL.

This clonotype showed up many times. V and J are TRBV2 and TRBJ2-5, with 13 bases that match TRBD2. Losses at the gene ends were 2 bases for V and 5 bases for J; bases not matched to a gene: 2. This CDR3 spans 15 amino acids. Germline values: CDR1 SNHLY, CDR2 FYNNEI. The CDR3 protein is CASSERTSGSETQYF. Written as DNA, the CDR3 is TGTGCCAGCAGTGAAAGGACTAGCGGGAGTGAGACCCAGTACTTC. Supplemented by reference TRBV2 and TRBJ2-5, the full variable domain reads EPEVTQTPSHQVTQMGQEVILRCVPISNHLYFYWYRQILGQKVEFLVSFYNNEISEKSEIFDDQFSVERPDGSNFTLKIRSTKLEDSAMYFCASSERTSGSETQYFGPGTRLLVL.

The table lists this clonotype with many counts. The chain couples TRBV28 to TRBJ2-1; D remains unclear. CDR1 and CDR2 from the germline V gene are MDHEN and SYDVKM. V was cut by 8 bases and J by 1 base, with 6 bases left in between. The CDR3 totals 12 residues. The CDR3 reads CASAVSYNEQFF. CDR3 nucleotides: TGTGCCAGCGCTGTGTCCTACAATGAGCAGTTCTTC.

This clonotype was found many times. This rearrangement joins TRBV6-1 to TRBJ2-3; 10 bases align to TRBD2. Unmatched junction bases numbered 2, after V lost 5 bases and J lost 3 bases. CDR1 MNHNS and CDR2 SASEGT come from the germline V gene. CDR3 length: 14 amino acids. The CDR3 sequence: CASSPSGRTDTQYF. The DNA for the CDR3 is TGTGCCAGCAGTCCTAGCGGGAGAACAGATACGCAGTATTTT.